The present TCR beta chain was sequenced within a study of beta chain features in type 1 diabetes. Study context: Regarding age, gender and cell yields, patients proved similar to healthy donors.

CDR3 size: 14 residues. Per the germline V gene, CDR1 is SQVTM and CDR2 is ANQGSEA. The entirety of the isolated RNA underwent reverse transcription, so expressed TCRB transcripts were sequenced. The assay was immunoSEQ multiplex PCR, and TCRdb's table has in-frame clones only and misses some. The data show around 160,000 clones, around 51% seen once. This receptor was taken from a man between 18 and 35 years old in good health. The genes are TRBV29-1 and TRBJ2-5; TRBD1 aligns across 11 bases. Matching the DNA end better, TRBJ2-7 makes the J call doubtful. The sequencing input was Tregs from blood. This CDR3 is CSVVRGQGGYEQYF. CDR3 nucleotides: TGCAGCGTTGTGAGGGGACAGGGGGGGTACGAGCAGTACTTC.